This TCR beta chain comes out of a study of CD8 T cells in Susac syndrome. On the study more broadly: When their blood was taken, the Susac syndrome patients had either not yet had any therapy, were taking corticosteroids, or were taking intravenous immunoglobulin alone. Study findings and constraints: Clonal expansion did not appear in Susac syndrome CD4+ T cell repertoires.

RNA was extracted with the RNeasy kit, and a quantity of about 0.45 to 1 ug was reverse transcribed using random hexamers. With immunoSEQ multiplex PCR, TCR beta CDR3 was amplified across 54 Vbeta and 13 Jbeta. TCRdb independently ran MiXCR on the immunoSEQ multiplex PCR reads; one entry per CDR3 protein. The sample lists under 150,000 distinct CDR3 sequences, 95% seen once, with more than 0.11% in the top ten. This clonotype was seen just once. What it recognizes is unknown. This CDR3 is 14 amino acids long. The V and J ends lost 4 bases and 1 base respectively, with 14 bases between them. Germline V gives CDR1 DFQATT, CDR2 SNEGSKA (reference sequence).

The TCR sequence derives from a human donor with Susac syndrome. The chain employs TRBV20-1 and TRBJ2-7, with D uncertain. Sequencing was carried out using CD4+ T cells from PBMCs. The CDR3 DNA reads TGCAGTGCTATCCAGGACGGGCGATCCTACGAGCAGTACTTC. Its protein is CSAIQDGRSYEQYF.